The T cell receptor (beta chain) described here comes from a study of blood T cell repertoires in COVID-19. About the study: Acute and convalescent COVID-19 specimens originated in the United States, Italy and Spain.

During active infection, Seattle patients enrolled and were then monitored through disease. Sequencing was performed with immunoSEQ multiplex PCR; in TCRdb, only in-frame clones are kept and a portion is missing. The table records about 530,000 clones, less than 90% of them present only once. This clone has a single count. The trim removed 4 bases at V and 7 bases at J, leaving 10 bases unmatched. The CDR3 runs 14 residues. From germline, CDR1 is GTSNPN and CDR2 SVGIG (reference sequence). The clonotype originates from a woman between 45 and 60 years old with COVID-19, enrolled during active disease. The V gene is TRBV30, the J gene TRBJ1-2, with 9 bases fitting TRBD1. The sequencing input was peripheral blood. CDR3 coding DNA: TGTGCCTGGAATACCGGGACAGGGTCCTCTGGCTACACCTTC. Translating gives CAWNTGTGSSGYTF. Complete variable domain (other parts from reference TRBV30 and TRBJ1-2): SQTIHQWPATLVQPVGSPLSLECTVEGTSNPNLYWYRQAAGRGLQLLFYSVGIGQISSEVPQNLSASRPQDRQFILSSKKLLLSDSGFYLCAWNTGTGSSGYTFGSGTRLTVV.